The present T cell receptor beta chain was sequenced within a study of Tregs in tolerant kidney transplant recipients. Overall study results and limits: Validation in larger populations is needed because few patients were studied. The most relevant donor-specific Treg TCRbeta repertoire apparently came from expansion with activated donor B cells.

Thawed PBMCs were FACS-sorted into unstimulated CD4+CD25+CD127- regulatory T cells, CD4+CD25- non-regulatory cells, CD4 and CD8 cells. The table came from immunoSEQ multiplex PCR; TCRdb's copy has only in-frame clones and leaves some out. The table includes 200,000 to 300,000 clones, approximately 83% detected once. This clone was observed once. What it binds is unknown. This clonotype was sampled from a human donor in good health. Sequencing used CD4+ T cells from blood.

The CDR3 bases are TGTGCCAGCTCGCCATGGGAGGAGGCGGACTATGGCTACACCTTC. The encoded protein is CASSPWEEADYGYTF. The V and J genes are TRBV18 and TRBJ1-2; D is undetermined. This CDR3 has 15 amino acids. Germline V lookup: CDR1 KGHSH, CDR2 LQKENI. V gave up 6 bases and J gave up 3 bases, with 17 bases separating them.